Shown below are 2 T cell receptor beta chains from a single sample sequenced in a study of cytomegalovirus exposure and HLA in healthy donors. PCR primers comprised 60 Vbeta and 13 Jbeta primers. The method was immunoSEQ multiplex PCR; TCRdb's version includes in-frame clones alone and lacks a portion of them. The repertoire has 150,000 to 200,000 clones, roughly 80% of them found once; the top ten carry 9.5% to 10%. The specimen was PBMCs. Receptor source: a man between 18 and 35 years old in good health and CMV-seropositive.

The rearrangement links TRBV28 to TRBJ2-3; D possibly corresponds to TRBD1 (5 bases). Germline loops: CDR1 MDHEN, CDR2 SYDVKM. The CDR3 loop spans 15 amino acids. Trimming stripped 3 bases from V and 3 bases from J, with 13 bases between. CDR3: CASSFSDRPTDTQYF. In DNA form, the CDR3 reads TGTGCCAGCAGTTTCAGTGACAGACCAACAGATACGCAGTATTTT.

There are a few counts of this clone. The V and J genes are TRBV4-3 and TRBJ1-5; D is undetermined. CDR3 length: 14 residues. Trimming removed 1 base at V and 5 bases at J, with 9 bases between. Germline CDR1 LGHNA, CDR2 YSLEER. CDR3 residues: CASSQGIGDQPQHF. In DNA form, the CDR3 reads TGCGCCAGCAGCCAAGGTATCGGAGATCAGCCCCAGCATTTT.